These T cell receptor beta chains were read from a single sample in a study of blood T cell repertoires in COVID-19. Measured with immunoSEQ multiplex PCR; TCRdb has only the in-frame clones, and not every one. There are around 140,000 clones in the sample; over 75% occur only once, and approximately 40% lies in the top ten. Material: peripheral blood. Receptors were obtained from a human donor in a cohort sampled during active COVID-19. CDR3s include the opening cysteine and the closing phenylalanine or tryptophan. Fields, in order: CDR3 protein, CDR3 DNA, V gene, clone size, D gene, J gene. A D gene is named only where the DNA matches it firmly. Size tells how often a clone was seen (once, few, many) or the class of an expanded clone, and some rows leave it out.

cdr3_aa: CAWSATPPHNEQFF
cdr3_nt: TGTGCCTGGAGTGCGACTCCCCCCCACAATGAGCAGTTCTTC
v_call: TRBV30
clone_size: NA
d_call: NA
j_call: TRBJ2-1

cdr3_aa: CASSTQGVGTDTQYF
cdr3_nt: TGTGCCAGCAGTACCCAGGGGGTCGGCACAGATACGCAGTATTTT
v_call: TRBV28
clone_size: NA
d_call: TRBD1
j_call: TRBJ2-3

cdr3_aa: CASSVDSGTEAFF
cdr3_nt: TGTGCCAGCAGCGTGGACAGTGGCACTGAAGCTTTCTTT
v_call: TRBV7-9
clone_size: once
d_call: NA
j_call: TRBJ1-1

cdr3_aa: CASSRDGQRNTEAFF
cdr3_nt: TGTGCCAGCAGTAGGGACGGACAGAGGAACACTGAAGCTTTCTTT
v_call: TRBV2
clone_size: NA
d_call: NA
j_call: TRBJ1-1

cdr3_aa: CASPLPPGETSTDTQYF
cdr3_nt: TGTGCCAGCCCCCTCCCCCCGGGGGAAACTAGCACAGATACGCAGTATTTT
v_call: TRBV5-8
clone_size: NA
d_call: NA
j_call: TRBJ2-3

cdr3_aa: CASSLRAGEAFF
cdr3_nt: TGTGCCAGCAGTTTAAGGGCAGGGGAAGCTTTCTTT
v_call: TRBV12-3/TRBV12-4
clone_size: few
d_call: NA
j_call: TRBJ1-1

cdr3_aa: CASSGGEQPQHF
cdr3_nt: TGTGCCAGCAGTGGCGGGGAGCAGCCCCAGCATTTT
v_call: TRBV28
clone_size: NA
d_call: NA
j_call: TRBJ1-5

cdr3_aa: CAISERITGYGEKLFF
cdr3_nt: TGTGCCATCAGTGAGCGCATTACAGGGTACGGGGAAAAACTGTTTTTT
v_call: TRBV10-3
clone_size: NA
d_call: NA
j_call: TRBJ1-4

cdr3_aa: CASSLGQGDETQYF
cdr3_nt: TGTGCCAGCAGCTTAGGACAGGGTGATGAGACCCAGTACTTC
v_call: TRBV11-3
clone_size: NA
d_call: TRBD1
j_call: TRBJ2-5

cdr3_aa: CASSETGGPNSPLHF
cdr3_nt: TGCGCCAGCAGTGAGACTGGTGGGCCGAATTCACCCCTCCACTTT
v_call: TRBV10-1
clone_size: few
d_call: NA
j_call: TRBJ1-6

cdr3_aa: CASSLMRADTQYF
cdr3_nt: TGTGCCAGCAGCTTAATGAGGGCGGATACGCAGTATTTT
v_call: TRBV5-5
clone_size: NA
d_call: NA
j_call: TRBJ2-3

cdr3_aa: CASKQGAYNSPLHF
cdr3_nt: TGTGCCAGCAAACAGGGTGCCTATAATTCACCCCTCCACTTT
v_call: TRBV6-5
clone_size: NA
d_call: NA
j_call: TRBJ1-6

cdr3_aa: CASSPRQNTDTQYF
cdr3_nt: TGTGCCAGCTCACCACGACAGAACACAGATACGCAGTATTTT
v_call: TRBV18
clone_size: NA
d_call: NA
j_call: TRBJ2-3

cdr3_aa: CASSLRGGQASDEQFF
cdr3_nt: TGTGCCAGCAGCCTGAGGGGTGGACAGGCCAGCGATGAGCAGTTCTTC
v_call: TRBV7-8
clone_size: NA
d_call: TRBD1
j_call: TRBJ2-1

cdr3_aa: CASSFTGNTEAFF
cdr3_nt: TGTGCCAGCAGCTTCACAGGGAACACTGAAGCTTTCTTT
v_call: TRBV7-3
clone_size: NA
d_call: NA
j_call: TRBJ1-1

cdr3_aa: CSVEAGAGYYNEQFF
cdr3_nt: TGCAGCGTTGAAGCGGGAGCGGGCTACTACAATGAGCAGTTCTTC
v_call: TRBV29-1
clone_size: NA
d_call: NA
j_call: TRBJ2-1

cdr3_aa: CASKSGGTAEAFF
cdr3_nt: TGTGCCAGCAAGTCGGGGGGGACAGCCGAAGCTTTCTTT
v_call: TRBV2
clone_size: few
d_call: TRBD1
j_call: TRBJ1-1

cdr3_aa: CASRGQNYGYTF
cdr3_nt: TGTGCCAGTAGGGGACAGAACTATGGCTACACCTTC
v_call: TRBV19
clone_size: NA
d_call: TRBD1
j_call: TRBJ1-2

cdr3_aa: CASSIRDYGELFF
cdr3_nt: TGTGCCAGTAGTATTCGGGATTACGGGGAGCTGTTTTTT
v_call: TRBV19
clone_size: NA
d_call: NA
j_call: TRBJ2-2

cdr3_aa: CASSLGQGGYYGYTF
cdr3_nt: TGTGCCAGCAGCTTAGGACAGGGGGGTTACTATGGCTACACCTTC
v_call: TRBV11-2
clone_size: NA
d_call: TRBD1
j_call: TRBJ1-2

cdr3_aa: CASSLGSRQFF
cdr3_nt: TGTGCCAGCAGTCTAGGATCTAGGCAGTTCTTC
v_call: TRBV2
clone_size: NA
d_call: NA
j_call: TRBJ2-1

cdr3_aa: CASSPGQGQAFF
cdr3_nt: TGTGCCAGCAGTCCCGGACAGGGTCAAGCTTTCTTT
v_call: TRBV9
clone_size: NA
d_call: TRBD1
j_call: TRBJ1-1

cdr3_aa: CASSPGTDYGYTF
cdr3_nt: TGTGCCAGCAGCCCCGGGACAGACTATGGCTACACCTTC
v_call: TRBV7-9
clone_size: NA
d_call: TRBD1
j_call: TRBJ1-2

cdr3_aa: CSASRGSSYNSPLHF
cdr3_nt: TGCAGTGCTAGTCGGGGGAGCTCCTATAATTCACCCCTCCACTTT
v_call: TRBV20-1
clone_size: once
d_call: NA
j_call: TRBJ1-6

cdr3_aa: CASSRDRSTDTQYF
cdr3_nt: TGTGCCAGCAGCCGTGACAGGTCCACAGATACGCAGTATTTT
v_call: TRBV7-3
clone_size: NA
d_call: NA
j_call: TRBJ2-3

cdr3_aa: CASSVDGTGDYEQFF
cdr3_nt: TGTGCCAGCAGCGTAGATGGGACAGGGGACTATGAGCAGTTCTTC
v_call: TRBV9
clone_size: NA
d_call: TRBD1
j_call: TRBJ2-1

cdr3_aa: CASSFDSTYEQYF
cdr3_nt: TGCGCCAGCAGCTTCGACAGCACCTACGAGCAGTACTTC
v_call: TRBV5-1
clone_size: NA
d_call: NA
j_call: TRBJ2-7

cdr3_aa: CATTGLGRTDTQYF
cdr3_nt: TGTGCCACGACAGGGTTGGGACGAACAGATACGCAGTATTTT
v_call: TRBV10-3
clone_size: NA
d_call: TRBD1
j_call: TRBJ2-3

cdr3_aa: CASSPGSGNTEAFF
cdr3_nt: TGTGCCAGCTCACCAGGTTCCGGGAACACTGAAGCTTTCTTT
v_call: TRBV18
clone_size: NA
d_call: NA
j_call: TRBJ1-1

cdr3_aa: CASSPIGTGGSEQFF
cdr3_nt: TGTGCCAGCTCACCAATAGGGACAGGGGGGAGTGAGCAGTTCTTC
v_call: TRBV18
clone_size: NA
d_call: TRBD1
j_call: TRBJ2-1

cdr3_aa: CATSRDRQAHEKLFF
cdr3_nt: TGTGCCACCAGCAGAGATAGGCAGGCCCACGAAAAACTGTTTTTT
v_call: TRBV15
clone_size: NA
d_call: NA
j_call: TRBJ1-4

cdr3_aa: CASSQAGTVYNEQFF
cdr3_nt: TGTGCCAGCAGCCAAGCCGGGACAGTATACAATGAGCAGTTCTTC
v_call: TRBV14
clone_size: NA
d_call: TRBD1
j_call: TRBJ2-1

cdr3_aa: CASSLADLVKHF
cdr3_nt: TGTGCCAGCAGTTTGGCGGATCTGGTTAAGCATTTT
v_call: TRBV12-3/TRBV12-4
clone_size: NA
d_call: NA
j_call: TRBJ1-5

cdr3_aa: CASSLQGVTEAFF
cdr3_nt: TGTGCCAGTAGTCTACAGGGGGTCACTGAAGCTTTCTTT
v_call: TRBV19
clone_size: NA
d_call: TRBD1
j_call: TRBJ1-1

cdr3_aa: CASSQAGQGNNYGYTF
cdr3_nt: TGCGCCAGCAGCCAAGCGGGACAGGGAAATAACTATGGCTACACCTTC
v_call: TRBV4-1
clone_size: NA
d_call: TRBD1
j_call: TRBJ1-2

cdr3_aa: CASSYRGEASPLHF
cdr3_nt: TGTGCCAGCAGTTACAGGGGAGAGGCTTCACCCCTCCACTTT
v_call: TRBV5-4
clone_size: NA
d_call: TRBD1
j_call: TRBJ1-6

cdr3_aa: CASSRTGVVFYGYTF
cdr3_nt: TGTGCCAGCAGCCGAACAGGGGTGGTATTCTATGGCTACACCTTC
v_call: TRBV6-5
clone_size: NA
d_call: TRBD1
j_call: TRBJ1-2

cdr3_aa: CASTDRNRNQPQHF
cdr3_nt: TGTGCCAGCACGGACAGGAATCGGAATCAGCCCCAGCATTTT
v_call: TRBV19
clone_size: NA
d_call: TRBD1
j_call: TRBJ1-5

cdr3_aa: CASSLRDRALEQYF
cdr3_nt: TGTGCCAGCAGCTTACGGGACAGGGCTCTCGAGCAGTACTTC
v_call: TRBV7-9
clone_size: few
d_call: TRBD1
j_call: TRBJ2-7

cdr3_aa: CASSRTGSFGYTF
cdr3_nt: TGTGCCAGCAGTCGGACAGGGAGTTTTGGCTACACCTTC
v_call: TRBV6-5
clone_size: once
d_call: TRBD1
j_call: TRBJ1-2

cdr3_aa: CASSLNWRTEAFF
cdr3_nt: TGTGCCAGCAGCTTAAATTGGAGGACTGAAGCTTTCTTT
v_call: TRBV11-2
clone_size: NA
d_call: NA
j_call: TRBJ1-1

cdr3_aa: CASTHRGAGNTIYF
cdr3_nt: TGTGCCAGCACCCACAGGGGAGCTGGAAACACCATATATTTT
v_call: TRBV6-4
clone_size: few
d_call: TRBD1
j_call: TRBJ1-3

cdr3_aa: CASSLSGYNEQFF
cdr3_nt: TGTGCCAGCAGCTTAAGCGGTTACAATGAGCAGTTCTTC
v_call: TRBV7-2
clone_size: NA
d_call: NA
j_call: TRBJ2-1

cdr3_aa: CASSINEKLFF
cdr3_nt: TGTGCCAGCTCTATTAATGAAAAACTGTTTTTT
v_call: TRBV6-5
clone_size: NA
d_call: NA
j_call: TRBJ1-4

cdr3_aa: CASSLAPSGRETQYF
cdr3_nt: TGTGCCAGCAGCTTAGCCCCTAGCGGGCGGGAGACCCAGTACTTC
v_call: TRBV7-2
clone_size: once
d_call: TRBD2
j_call: TRBJ2-5

cdr3_aa: CASSAGLADYNEQFF
cdr3_nt: TGTGCCAGCAGCGCAGGACTAGCGGATTACAATGAGCAGTTCTTC
v_call: TRBV5-4
clone_size: few
d_call: TRBD2
j_call: TRBJ2-1

cdr3_aa: CASSYSSLGGQPQHF
cdr3_nt: TGTGCCAGCAGTTACTCGTCCCTCGGAGGTCAGCCCCAGCATTTT
v_call: TRBV6-5
clone_size: NA
d_call: NA
j_call: TRBJ1-5

cdr3_aa: CASSFYGGTGELFF
cdr3_nt: TGTGCCAGCAGCTTTTACGGGGGAACCGGGGAGCTGTTTTTT
v_call: TRBV7-3
clone_size: NA
d_call: NA
j_call: TRBJ2-2

cdr3_aa: CASSPPRGANTEAFF
cdr3_nt: TGTGCCAGCAGCCCGCCACGGGGGGCTAACACTGAAGCTTTCTTT
v_call: TRBV7-2
clone_size: NA
d_call: NA
j_call: TRBJ1-1

cdr3_aa: CASSYGGEETQYF
cdr3_nt: TGTGCCAGCAGTTACGGGGGGGAAGAGACCCAGTACTTC
v_call: TRBV6-6
clone_size: NA
d_call: TRBD2
j_call: TRBJ2-5

cdr3_aa: CASGDRLNTEAFF
cdr3_nt: TGTGCCAGCGGTGACAGGCTGAACACTGAAGCTTTCTTT
v_call: TRBV19
clone_size: NA
d_call: NA
j_call: TRBJ1-1

cdr3_aa: CASSAPGQRTGELFF
cdr3_nt: TGTGCCAGTAGTGCTCCGGGACAGCGGACTGGGGAGCTGTTTTTT
v_call: TRBV19
clone_size: NA
d_call: TRBD1
j_call: TRBJ2-2

cdr3_aa: CASSQTPNNEQFF
cdr3_nt: TGTGCCAGCAGCCAGACACCCAACAATGAGCAGTTCTTC
v_call: TRBV7-3
clone_size: few
d_call: NA
j_call: TRBJ2-1

cdr3_aa: CASSTRGQVYNEQFF
cdr3_nt: TGTGCCAGCAGTACTCGCGGACAGGTCTACAATGAGCAGTTCTTC
v_call: TRBV2
clone_size: NA
d_call: TRBD1
j_call: TRBJ2-1

cdr3_aa: CASSTPGQGTRGYTF
cdr3_nt: TGTGCCAGTAGTACCCCGGGACAGGGGACTCGGGGCTACACCTTC
v_call: TRBV19
clone_size: NA
d_call: TRBD1
j_call: TRBJ1-2

cdr3_aa: CASSLSGGGELFF
cdr3_nt: TGTGCCAGCAGTTTATCAGGGGGCGGGGAGCTGTTTTTT
v_call: TRBV12-3/TRBV12-4
clone_size: NA
d_call: TRBD1
j_call: TRBJ2-2

cdr3_aa: CASRRDTEAFF
cdr3_nt: TGTGCCAGCCGCCGGGACACTGAAGCTTTCTTT
v_call: TRBV18
clone_size: NA
d_call: NA
j_call: TRBJ1-1